This entry lists 6 T cell receptor beta chains sequenced from one sample in a study of T cells in Graves' hyperthyroidism and ophthalmopathy. The CDR3 regions of TCR beta were amplified from RNA transcripts. With the HTBI primer set, the TCR CDR3 went through a first round of RT-PCR. One entry per CDR3 protein results from TCRdb running MiXCR on the multiplex PCR reads. The repertoire holds a few hundred thousand distinct CDR3 sequences, with around 25% as singletons. Sample: blood. The receptors stem from a man between 45 and 60 years old with Graves' hyperthyroidism.

The chain combines TRBV5-1 with TRBJ2-7; 7 bases are a match to TRBD2. The junction had 9 bases not matched to a gene; V was cut back by 4 bases and J by 2 bases. The CDR3 is 15 residues long. In germline, CDR1 is SGHRS, CDR2 YFSETQ. The CDR3 is CASSPTTSATYEQYF. The CDR3 nucleotides read TGCGCCAGCAGCCCGACTACTAGCGCAACCTACGAGCAGTACTTC.

This clonotype was seen at least ten times. The rearrangement joins TRBV2 to TRBJ2-2; 7 positions match TRBD1. This CDR3 region has 19 residues. Germline V CDR1 and CDR2: SNHLY, FYNNEI. V shed 7 bases and J 5 bases; nucleotides not matched to a gene: 22. Here the CDR3 reads CASTLPEDWDSISTGELFF. For the CDR3, the DNA is TGTGCCAGCACCCTCCCGGAGGATTGGGACAGTATCAGTACCGGGGAGCTGTTTTTT.

This clonotype was picked up many times. The chain uses TRBV5-1 and TRBJ2-3, with 11 bases aligning to TRBD2. The CDR3 extends over 16 amino acids. J lost 4 bases, V lost 4 bases, and 8 bases had no gene match. Germline loops: CDR1 SGHRS, CDR2 YFSETQ. The CDR3 loop is CASSPPTSGSADTQYF. The CDR3 nucleotides are TGCGCCAGCAGCCCCCCAACTAGCGGGAGCGCAGATACGCAGTATTTT.

The chain is built from TRBV6-5 and TRBJ2-7; tentative D call: TRBD2 (5 bases). Trimming cost V 0 bases and J 3 bases, with 9 bases left between them. Per germline, CDR1 MNHEY and CDR2 SVGAGI. The length of the CDR3 is 14 residues. The CDR3 region has the DNA TGTGCCAGCAGTTACTCGCTAGCCGGCTACGAGCAGTACTTC. Translated, it gives CASSYSLAGYEQYF.

The V call is TRBV20-1, the J call TRBJ2-2, with TRBD2 matching over 9 bases. Germline loops: CDR1 DFQATT, CDR2 SNEGSKA (reference sequence). V dropped 2 bases and J dropped 0; count of bases not matched to a gene: 7. The CDR3 extends over 17 amino acids. CDR3 protein: CSARTLLAGANTGELFF. The CDR3 DNA follows: TGCAGTGCTAGAACTTTGTTAGCGGGGGCGAACACCGGGGAGCTGTTTTTT.

This clonotype was seen at least ten times. This chain joins TRBV6-2 or TRBV6-3 and TRBJ2-7; TRBD2 matches at 12 bases. Per germline, CDR1 MNHEY and CDR2 SVGEGT. The CDR3 sequence is 18 residues long. V shed 4 bases, J shed 5 bases, and the junction held 15 bases outside the gene matches. This chain's CDR3 is CASSSRTSGVQQNHEQYF. CDR3 bases: TGTGCCAGCAGTTCCCGGACTAGCGGGGTTCAACAAAACCACGAGCAGTACTTC.